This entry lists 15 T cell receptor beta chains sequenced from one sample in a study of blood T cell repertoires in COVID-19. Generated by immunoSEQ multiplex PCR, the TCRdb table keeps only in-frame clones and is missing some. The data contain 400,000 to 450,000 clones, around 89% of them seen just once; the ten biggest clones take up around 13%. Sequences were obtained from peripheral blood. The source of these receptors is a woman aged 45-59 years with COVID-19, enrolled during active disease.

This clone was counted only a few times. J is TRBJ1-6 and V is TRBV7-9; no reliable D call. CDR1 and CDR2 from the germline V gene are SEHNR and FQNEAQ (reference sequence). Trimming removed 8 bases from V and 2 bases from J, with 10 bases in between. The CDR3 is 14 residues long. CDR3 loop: CASRRSTYNSPLHF. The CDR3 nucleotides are TGTGCCAGCCGTCGGAGTACCTATAATTCACCCCTCCACTTT.

The CDR3: CASIRSGGNYEQYF. The CDR3 nucleotides are TGTGCCAGCATCAGAAGCGGGGGGAACTACGAGCAGTACTTC. The V gene is TRBV2, the J gene TRBJ2-7, with 9 positions matching TRBD2. The CDR3 loop spans 14 amino acids. After removal of 7 bases from V and 3 bases from J, the junction contained 7 bases not matched to a gene. The germline CDR1 and CDR2 sequences are SNHLY and FYNNEI.

CDR3 DNA: TGCAGCGTCGTCAAAGGAGTAACCAGCACAGATACGCAGTATTTT. Its translation is CSVVKGVTSTDTQYF. The chain carries TRBV29-1 and TRBJ2-3; no reliable D call. This CDR3 is 15 amino acids long. V lost 6 bases, J lost 0 bases, and 16 bases lay in between. Per the germline V gene, CDR1 is SQVTM and CDR2 is ANQGSEA.

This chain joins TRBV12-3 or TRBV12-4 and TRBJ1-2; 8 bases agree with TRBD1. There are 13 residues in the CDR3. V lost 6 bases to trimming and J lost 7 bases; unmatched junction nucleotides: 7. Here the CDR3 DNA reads TGTGCCAGCAGCCACTCCGACAGGGGTGGCTACACCTTC. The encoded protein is CASSHSDRGGYTF.

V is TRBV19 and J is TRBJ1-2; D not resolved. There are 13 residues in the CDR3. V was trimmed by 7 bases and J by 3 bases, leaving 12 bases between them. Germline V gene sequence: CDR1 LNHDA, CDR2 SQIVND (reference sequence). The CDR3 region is CASTIGGYYGYTF. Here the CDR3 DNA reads TGTGCCAGTACCATCGGAGGGTACTATGGCTACACCTTC.

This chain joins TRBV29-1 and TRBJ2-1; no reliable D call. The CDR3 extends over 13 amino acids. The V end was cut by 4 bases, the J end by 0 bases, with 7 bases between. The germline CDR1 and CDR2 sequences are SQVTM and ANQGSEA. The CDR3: CSVVTASYNEQFF. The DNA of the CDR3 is TGCAGCGTTGTAACAGCCTCCTACAATGAGCAGTTCTTC.

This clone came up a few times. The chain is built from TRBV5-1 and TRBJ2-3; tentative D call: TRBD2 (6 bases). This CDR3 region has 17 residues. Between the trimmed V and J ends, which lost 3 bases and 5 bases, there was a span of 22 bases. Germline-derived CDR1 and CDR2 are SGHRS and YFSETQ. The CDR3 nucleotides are TGCGCCAGCAGCTCCGGGGTCTCAAATCAGGGAGGAGATACGCAGTATTTT. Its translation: CASSSGVSNQGGDTQYF.

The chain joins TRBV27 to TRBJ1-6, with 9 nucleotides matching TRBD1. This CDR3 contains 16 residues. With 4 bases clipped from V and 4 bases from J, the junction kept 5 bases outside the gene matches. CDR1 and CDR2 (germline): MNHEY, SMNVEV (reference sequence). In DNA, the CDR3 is TGTGCCAGCAGTTGGGGACAGGGAGGATATAATTCACCCCTCCACTTT. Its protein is CASSWGQGGYNSPLHF.

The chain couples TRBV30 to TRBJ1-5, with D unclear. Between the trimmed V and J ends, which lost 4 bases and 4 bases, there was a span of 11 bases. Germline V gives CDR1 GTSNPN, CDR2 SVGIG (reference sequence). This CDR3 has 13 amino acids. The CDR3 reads CAWTIGGNQPQHF. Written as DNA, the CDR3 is TGTGCCTGGACGATAGGCGGGAATCAGCCCCAGCATTTT.

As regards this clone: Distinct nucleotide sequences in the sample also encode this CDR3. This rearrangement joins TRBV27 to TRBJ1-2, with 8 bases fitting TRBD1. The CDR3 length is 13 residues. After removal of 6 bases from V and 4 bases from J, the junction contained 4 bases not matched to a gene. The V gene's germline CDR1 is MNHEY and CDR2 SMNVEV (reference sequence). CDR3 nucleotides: TGTGCCAGCAGCCCTGACAGGGGCTATGGCTACACCTTC. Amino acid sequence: CASSPDRGYGYTF.

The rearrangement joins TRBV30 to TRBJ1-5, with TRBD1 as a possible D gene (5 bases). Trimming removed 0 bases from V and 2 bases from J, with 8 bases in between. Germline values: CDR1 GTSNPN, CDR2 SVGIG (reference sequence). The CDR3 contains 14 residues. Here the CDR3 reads CAWSVDTGNQPQHF. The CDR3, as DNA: TGTGCCTGGAGTGTGGACACCGGCAATCAGCCCCAGCATTTT.

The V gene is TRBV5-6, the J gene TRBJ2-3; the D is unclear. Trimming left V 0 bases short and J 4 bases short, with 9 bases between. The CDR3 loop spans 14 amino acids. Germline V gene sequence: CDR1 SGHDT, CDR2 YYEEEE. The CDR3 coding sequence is TGTGCCAGCAGCTTGGGAAGCTTTGCAGATACGCAGTATTTT. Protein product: CASSLGSFADTQYF.

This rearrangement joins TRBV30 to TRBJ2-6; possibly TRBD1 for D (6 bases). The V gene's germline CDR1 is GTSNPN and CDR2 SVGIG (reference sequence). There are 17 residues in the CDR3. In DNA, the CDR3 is TGTGCTTGCCAAGGAGGACAGACCTCCTCTGGGGCCAACGTCCTGACTTTC. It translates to CACQGGQTSSGANVLTF.

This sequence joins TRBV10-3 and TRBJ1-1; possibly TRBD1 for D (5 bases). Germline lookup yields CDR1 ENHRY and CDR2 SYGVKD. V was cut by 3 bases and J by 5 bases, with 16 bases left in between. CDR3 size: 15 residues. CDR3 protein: CAISDGVRARTEAFF. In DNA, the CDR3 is TGTGCCATCAGTGATGGCGTCAGGGCTCGAACTGAAGCTTTCTTT.

This chain's CDR3 is CASSLSGTGGQPQHF. CDR3 DNA sequence: TGTGCCAGCAGCTTATCGGGTACAGGGGGTCAGCCCCAGCATTTT. The rearrangement links TRBV7-6 to TRBJ1-5; 8 nucleotides agree with TRBD1. CDR3 length equals 15 residues. Germline CDR1 and CDR2: SGHVS and FNYEAQ. V dropped 2 bases and J dropped 6; count of bases not matched to a gene: 6.